This TCR beta chain was sequenced during a study of cytomegalovirus exposure and HLA in healthy donors. With respect to this clone: Its target is unknown.

CDR1 is MDHEN, CDR2 SYDVKM, per germline. The CDR3 is made up of 12 amino acids. The V and J ends lost 6 bases and 8 bases respectively, with 10 bases between them. The PCR was carried out with 60 Vbeta primers and 13 Jbeta primers. Assay used: immunoSEQ multiplex PCR; TCRdb lists only in-frame clones, some missing. The listing records around 70,000 clones. Study-wide results and caveats: Excluded were some V segments that proved indistinguishable, including TRBV6-2 and TRBV6-3. V- and J-gene trimming of TCR beta was linked (in a later analysis) to a missense DCLRE1C variant. The authors listed 164 TCR beta chains as cytomegalovirus-associated.

Input material: PBMCs. This TCR was sampled from a man aged 35 to 55 in good health and CMV-seronegative. The gene calls are TRBV28 and TRBJ1-4; D might be TRBD1 (6 bases). This chain's CDR3 is CASSQGSEKLFF. In DNA, the CDR3 is TGTGCCAGCAGCCAGGGGAGCGAAAAACTGTTTTTT. The full variable domain, rest sourced from reference TRBV28 and TRBJ1-4, is DVKVTQSSRYLVKRTGEKVFLECVQDMDHENMFWYRQDPGLGLRLIYFSYDVKMKEKGDIPEGYSVSREKKERFSLILESASTNQTSMYLCASSQGSEKLFFGSGTQLSVL.